The 3 T cell receptor beta chains in this list originate from one sample, sequenced in a study of blood T cell repertoires in COVID-19. The protocol was immunoSEQ multiplex PCR, while the TCRdb copy is restricted to in-frame clones and leaves out a portion. The data contain about 220,000 clones, over 75% of them seen just once; the ten biggest clones take up 1.5% to 2%. The specimen was peripheral blood. These TCRs come from a man aged 40-49 years with active or convalescent COVID-19.

The chain has TRBV5-5 and TRBJ1-3; D perhaps matches TRBD1 (6 bases). Trimming stripped 3 bases from V and 0 bases from J, with 10 bases between. The CDR3 is 15 residues long. The V gene's germline CDR1 is SGHKS and CDR2 YYEKEE (reference sequence). The CDR3 region is CASSWEGGSGNTIYF. The CDR3 nucleotides read TGTGCCAGCAGCTGGGAGGGGGGCTCTGGAAACACCATATATTTT. The full variable domain, its missing parts supplied by reference TRBV5-5 and TRBJ1-3, is DAGVTQSPTHLIKTRGQQVTLRCSPISGHKSVSWYQQVLGQGPQFIFQYYEKEERGRGNFPDRFSARQFPNYSSELNVNALLLGDSALYLCASSWEGGSGNTIYFGEGSWLTVV.

The chain joins TRBV11-3 to TRBJ1-1; 9 bases are shared with TRBD1. The germline V gene encodes CDR1 SGHNT and CDR2 YENEEA. This CDR3 region has 15 residues. Trimming took 4 bases from V and 11 from J; bases not matched to a gene: 14. The CDR3 reads CASSSVTGGPREAFF. Here the CDR3 DNA reads TGTGCCAGCAGCTCTGTCACAGGGGGCCCTAGGGAGGCTTTCTTT.

V usage is TRBV28 and J usage is TRBJ1-1; D possibly corresponds to TRBD1 (6 bases). V was clipped by 6 bases and J by 8 bases, with 10 bases between them. This CDR3 is built from 11 residues. Germline V gives CDR1 MDHEN, CDR2 SYDVKM. CDR3 DNA sequence: TGTGCCAGCAGGGGGGACAAGGAAGCTTTCTTT. Translation gives CASRGDKEAFF.